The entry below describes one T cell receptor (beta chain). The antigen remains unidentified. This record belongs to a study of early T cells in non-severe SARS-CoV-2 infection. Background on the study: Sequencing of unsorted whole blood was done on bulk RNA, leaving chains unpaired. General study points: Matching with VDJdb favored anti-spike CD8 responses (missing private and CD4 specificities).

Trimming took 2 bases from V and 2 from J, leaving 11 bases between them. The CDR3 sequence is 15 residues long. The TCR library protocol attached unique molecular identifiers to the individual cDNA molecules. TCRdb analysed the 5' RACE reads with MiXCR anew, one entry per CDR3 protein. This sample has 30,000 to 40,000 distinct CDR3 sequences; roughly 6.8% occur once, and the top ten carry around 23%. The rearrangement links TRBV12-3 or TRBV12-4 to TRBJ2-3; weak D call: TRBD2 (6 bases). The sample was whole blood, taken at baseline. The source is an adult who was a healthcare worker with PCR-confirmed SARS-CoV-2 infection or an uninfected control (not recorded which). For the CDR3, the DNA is TGTGCCAGCAGTTTAAAAGGAGGGTCCACAGATACGCAGTATTTT. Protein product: CASSLKGGSTDTQYF.